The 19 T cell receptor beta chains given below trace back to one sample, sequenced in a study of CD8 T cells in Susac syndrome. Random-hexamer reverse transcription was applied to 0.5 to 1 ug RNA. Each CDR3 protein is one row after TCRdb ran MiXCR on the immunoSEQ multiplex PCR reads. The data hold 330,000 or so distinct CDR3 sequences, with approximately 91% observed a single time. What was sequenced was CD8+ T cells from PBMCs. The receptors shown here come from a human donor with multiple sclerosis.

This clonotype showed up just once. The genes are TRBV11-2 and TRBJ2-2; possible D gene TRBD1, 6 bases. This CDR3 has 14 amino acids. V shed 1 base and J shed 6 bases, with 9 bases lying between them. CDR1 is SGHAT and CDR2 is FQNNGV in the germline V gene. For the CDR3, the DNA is TGTGCCAGCAGCTTAGGGGGGCTAGCCGGGGAGCTGTTTTTT. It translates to CASSLGGLAGELFF.

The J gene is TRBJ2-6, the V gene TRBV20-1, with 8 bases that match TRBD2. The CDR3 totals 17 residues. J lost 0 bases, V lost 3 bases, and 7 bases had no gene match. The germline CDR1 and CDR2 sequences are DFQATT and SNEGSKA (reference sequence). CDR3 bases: TGCAGTGCTAGTACACTAGCGGAGACCTCTGGGGCCAACGTCCTGACTTTC. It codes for CSASTLAETSGANVLTF.

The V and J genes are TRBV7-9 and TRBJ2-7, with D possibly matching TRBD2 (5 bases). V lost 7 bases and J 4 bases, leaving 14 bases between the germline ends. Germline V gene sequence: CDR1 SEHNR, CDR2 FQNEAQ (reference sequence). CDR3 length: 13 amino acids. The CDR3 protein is CASTAVGLYEQYF. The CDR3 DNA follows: TGTGCCAGCACAGCGGTGGGGTTGTACGAGCAGTACTTC.

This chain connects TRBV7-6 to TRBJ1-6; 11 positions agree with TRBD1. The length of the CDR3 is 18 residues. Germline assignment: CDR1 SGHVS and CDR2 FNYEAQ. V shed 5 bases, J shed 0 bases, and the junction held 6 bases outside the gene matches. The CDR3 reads CASSPGTGGSSYNSPLHF. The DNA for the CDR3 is TGTGCCAGCAGCCCAGGGACAGGGGGTAGCTCCTATAATTCACCCCTCCACTTT.

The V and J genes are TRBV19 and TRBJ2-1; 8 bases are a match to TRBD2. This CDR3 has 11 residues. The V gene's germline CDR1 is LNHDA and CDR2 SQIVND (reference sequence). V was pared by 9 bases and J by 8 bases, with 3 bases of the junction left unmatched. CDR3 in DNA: TGTGCCAGCGGGGGGGGTGATGAGCAGTTCTTC. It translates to CASGGGDEQFF.

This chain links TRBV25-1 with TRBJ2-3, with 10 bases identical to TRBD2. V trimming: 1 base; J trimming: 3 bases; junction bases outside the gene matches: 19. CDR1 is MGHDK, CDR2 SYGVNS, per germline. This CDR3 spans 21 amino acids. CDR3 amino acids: CASSEFGLSSGSRGRTDTQYF. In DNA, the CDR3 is TGTGCCAGCAGTGAATTCGGTCTTTCTAGCGGGAGTCGGGGAAGGACAGATACGCAGTATTTT. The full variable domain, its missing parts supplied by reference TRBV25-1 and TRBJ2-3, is EADIYQTPRYLVIGTGKKITLECSQTMGHDKMYWYQQDPGMELHLIHYSYGVNSTEKGDLSSESTVSRIRTEHFPLTLESARPSHTSQYLCASSEFGLSSGSRGRTDTQYFGPGTRLTVL.

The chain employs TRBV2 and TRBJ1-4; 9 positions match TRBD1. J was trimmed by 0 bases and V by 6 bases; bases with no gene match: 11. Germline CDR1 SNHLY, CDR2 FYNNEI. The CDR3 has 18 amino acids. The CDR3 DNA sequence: TGTGCCAGCAGAGGGACAGGGAACTCTTGGGCAACTAATGAAAAACTGTTTTTT. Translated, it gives CASRGTGNSWATNEKLFF.

The CDR3 DNA reads TGTGCCAGCAGCGTGTTCCGTGAATCCTACAATGAGCAGTTCTTC. This encodes CASSVFRESYNEQFF. The chain recombines TRBV9 with TRBJ2-1; D gene uncertain. The CDR3 runs to 15 residues. V was cut by 2 bases and J by 1 base, with 10 bases left in between. Germline V gives CDR1 SGDLS, CDR2 YYNGEE.

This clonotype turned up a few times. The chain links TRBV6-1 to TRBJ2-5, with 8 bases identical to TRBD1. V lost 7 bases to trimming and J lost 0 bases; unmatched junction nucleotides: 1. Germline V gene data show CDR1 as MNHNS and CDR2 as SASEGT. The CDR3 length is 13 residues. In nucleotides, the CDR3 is TGTGCCAGCACAGGGGGCCACCAAGAGACCCAGTACTTC. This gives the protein CASTGGHQETQYF.

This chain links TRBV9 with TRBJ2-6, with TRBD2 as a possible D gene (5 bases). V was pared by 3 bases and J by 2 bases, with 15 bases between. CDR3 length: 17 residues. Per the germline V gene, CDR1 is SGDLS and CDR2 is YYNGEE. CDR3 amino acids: CASSGYRGNPGANVLTF. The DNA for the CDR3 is TGTGCCAGCAGCGGTTACCGGGGAAACCCTGGGGCCAACGTCCTGACTTTC.

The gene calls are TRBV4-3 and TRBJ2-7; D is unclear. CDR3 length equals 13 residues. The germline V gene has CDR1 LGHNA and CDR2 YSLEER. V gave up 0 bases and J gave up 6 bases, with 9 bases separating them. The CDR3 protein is CASSQDAGFEQYF. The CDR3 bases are TGCGCCAGCAGCCAAGATGCTGGGTTCGAGCAGTACTTC.

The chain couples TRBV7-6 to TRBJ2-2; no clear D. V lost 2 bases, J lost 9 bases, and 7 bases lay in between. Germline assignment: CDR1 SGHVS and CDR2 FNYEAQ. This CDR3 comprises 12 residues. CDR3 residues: CASSLLGRELFF. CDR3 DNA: TGTGCCAGCAGCTTATTGGGCCGGGAGCTGTTTTTT.

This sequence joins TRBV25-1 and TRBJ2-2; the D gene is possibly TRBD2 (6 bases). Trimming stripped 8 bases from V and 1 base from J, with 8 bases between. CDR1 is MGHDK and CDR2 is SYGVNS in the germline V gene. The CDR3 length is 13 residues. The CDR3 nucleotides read TGTGCCAGCTCGGGAGTGAACACCGGGGAGCTGTTTTTT. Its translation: CASSGVNTGELFF.

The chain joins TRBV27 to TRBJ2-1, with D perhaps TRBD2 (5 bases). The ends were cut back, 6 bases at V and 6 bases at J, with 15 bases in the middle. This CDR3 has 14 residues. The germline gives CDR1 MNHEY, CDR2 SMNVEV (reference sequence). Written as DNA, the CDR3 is TGTGCCAGCAGGAATGCACTAGAAGGCAATGAGCAGTTCTTC. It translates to CASRNALEGNEQFF.

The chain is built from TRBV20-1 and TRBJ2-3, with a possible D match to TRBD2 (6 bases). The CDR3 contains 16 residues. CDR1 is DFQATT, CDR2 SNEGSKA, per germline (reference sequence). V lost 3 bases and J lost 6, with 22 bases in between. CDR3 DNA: TGCAGTGCTAGCGGCCCGGGGGAAACGTGGGTGGATACGCAGTATTTT. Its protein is CSASGPGETWVDTQYF.

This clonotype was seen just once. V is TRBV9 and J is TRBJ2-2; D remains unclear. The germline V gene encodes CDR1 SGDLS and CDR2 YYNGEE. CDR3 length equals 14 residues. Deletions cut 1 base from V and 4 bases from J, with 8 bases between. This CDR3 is CASSVSWGTGELFF. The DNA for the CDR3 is TGTGCCAGCAGCGTATCGTGGGGCACCGGGGAGCTGTTTTTT.

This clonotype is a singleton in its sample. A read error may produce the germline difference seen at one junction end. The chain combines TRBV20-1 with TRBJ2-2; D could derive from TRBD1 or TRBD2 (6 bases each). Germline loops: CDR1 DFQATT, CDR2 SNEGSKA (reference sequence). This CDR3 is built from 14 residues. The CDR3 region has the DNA TGCAGTGCAGGAGGGGGTCCGAACGCCGGGGAGCTGTTTTTT. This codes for CSAGGGPNAGELFF.

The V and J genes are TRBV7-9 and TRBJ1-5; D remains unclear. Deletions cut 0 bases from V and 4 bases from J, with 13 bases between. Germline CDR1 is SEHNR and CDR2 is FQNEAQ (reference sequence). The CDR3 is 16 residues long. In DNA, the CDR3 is TGTGCCAGCAGCTTAGCGACCGGGTCACAAAATCAGCCCCAGCATTTT. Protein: CASSLATGSQNQPQHF.

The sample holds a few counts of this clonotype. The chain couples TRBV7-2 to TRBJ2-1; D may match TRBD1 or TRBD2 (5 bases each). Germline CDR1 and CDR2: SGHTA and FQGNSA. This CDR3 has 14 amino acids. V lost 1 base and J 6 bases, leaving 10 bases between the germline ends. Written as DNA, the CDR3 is TGTGCCAGCAGCTTAGTAGGGGCGGGCAATGAGCAGTTCTTC. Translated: CASSLVGAGNEQFF.